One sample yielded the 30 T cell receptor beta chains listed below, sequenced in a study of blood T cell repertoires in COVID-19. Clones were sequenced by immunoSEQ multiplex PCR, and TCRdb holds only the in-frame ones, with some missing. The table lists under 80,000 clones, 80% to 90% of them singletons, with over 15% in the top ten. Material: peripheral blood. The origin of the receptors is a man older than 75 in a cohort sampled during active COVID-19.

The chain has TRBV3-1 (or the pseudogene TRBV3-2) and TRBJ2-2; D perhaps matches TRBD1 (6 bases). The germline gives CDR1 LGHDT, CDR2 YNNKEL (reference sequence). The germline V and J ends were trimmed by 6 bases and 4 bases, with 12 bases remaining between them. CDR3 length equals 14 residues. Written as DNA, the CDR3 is TGTGCCAGCAGTCGGACAGATTCCACCGGGGAGCTGTTTTTT. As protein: CASSRTDSTGELFF.

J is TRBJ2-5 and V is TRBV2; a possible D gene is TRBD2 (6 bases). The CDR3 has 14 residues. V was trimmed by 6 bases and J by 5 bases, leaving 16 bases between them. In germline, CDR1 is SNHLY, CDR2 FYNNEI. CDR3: CASSPGGGGETQYF. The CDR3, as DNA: TGTGCCAGCAGCCCCGGGGGTGGGGGTGAGACCCAGTACTTC.

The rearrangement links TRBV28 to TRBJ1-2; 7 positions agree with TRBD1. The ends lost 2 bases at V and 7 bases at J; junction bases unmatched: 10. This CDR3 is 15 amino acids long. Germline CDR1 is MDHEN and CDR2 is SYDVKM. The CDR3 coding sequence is TGTGCCAGCAGTTTACCCCGACAGGGTCTCTTTGGCTACACCTTC. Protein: CASSLPRQGLFGYTF.

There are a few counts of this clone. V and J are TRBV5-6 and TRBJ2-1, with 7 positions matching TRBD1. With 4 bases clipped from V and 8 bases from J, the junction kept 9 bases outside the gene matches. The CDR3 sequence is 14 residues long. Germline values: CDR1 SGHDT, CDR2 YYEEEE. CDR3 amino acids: CASSVTGPGDEQFF. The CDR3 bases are TGTGCCAGCAGCGTGACAGGGCCCGGGGATGAGCAGTTCTTC.

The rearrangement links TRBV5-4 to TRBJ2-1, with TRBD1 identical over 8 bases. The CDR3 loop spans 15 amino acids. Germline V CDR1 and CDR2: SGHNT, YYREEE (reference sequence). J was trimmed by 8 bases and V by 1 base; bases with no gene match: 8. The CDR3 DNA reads TGTGCCAGCAGCTTGTCGGACAGGGTAACGGATGAGCAGTTCTTC. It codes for CASSLSDRVTDEQFF. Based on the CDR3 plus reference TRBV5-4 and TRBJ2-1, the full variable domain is ETGVTQSPTHLIKTRGQQVTLRCSSQSGHNTVSWYQQALGQGPQFIFQYYREEENGRGNFPPRFSGLQFPNYSSELNVNALELDDSALYLCASSLSDRVTDEQFFGPGTRLTVL.

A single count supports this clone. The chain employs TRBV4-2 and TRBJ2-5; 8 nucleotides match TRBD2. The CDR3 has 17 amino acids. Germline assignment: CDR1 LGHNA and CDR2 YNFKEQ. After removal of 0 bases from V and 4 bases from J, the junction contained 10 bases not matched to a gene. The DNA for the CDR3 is TGTGCCAGCAGCCAAGATTCGGGAGGGGGGGCCGTAGAGACCCAGTACTTC. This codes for CASSQDSGGGAVETQYF.

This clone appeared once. CDR3: CASSTGYEQYV. The DNA of the CDR3 is TGTGCCAGCAGTACCGGTTACGAGCAGTACGTC. The rearrangement links TRBV2 to TRBJ2-7; D not certain. V lost 5 bases, J lost 4 bases, and 6 bases lay in between. Germline lookup yields CDR1 SNHLY and CDR2 FYNNEI. The CDR3 covers 11 residues.

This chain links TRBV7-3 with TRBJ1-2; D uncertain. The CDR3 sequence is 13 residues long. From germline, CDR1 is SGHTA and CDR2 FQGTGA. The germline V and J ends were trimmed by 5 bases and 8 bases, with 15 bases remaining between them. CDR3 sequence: CASSRTVHEGYTF. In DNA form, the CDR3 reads TGTGCCAGCAGCCGGACTGTCCATGAGGGCTACACCTTC.

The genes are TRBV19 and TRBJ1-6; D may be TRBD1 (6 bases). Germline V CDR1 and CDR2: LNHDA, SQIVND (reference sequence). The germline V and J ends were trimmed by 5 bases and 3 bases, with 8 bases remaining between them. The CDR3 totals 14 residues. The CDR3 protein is CASSGGHYNSPLHF. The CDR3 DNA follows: TGTGCCAGTAGTGGGGGACACTATAATTCACCCCTCCACTTT.

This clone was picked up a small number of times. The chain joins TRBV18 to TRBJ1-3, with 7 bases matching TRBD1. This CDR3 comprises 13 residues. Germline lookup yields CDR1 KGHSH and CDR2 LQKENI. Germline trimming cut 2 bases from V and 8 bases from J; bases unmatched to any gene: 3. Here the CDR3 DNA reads TGTGCCAGCTCACCAGAGACAGGGTACACCATATATTTT. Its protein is CASSPETGYTIYF.

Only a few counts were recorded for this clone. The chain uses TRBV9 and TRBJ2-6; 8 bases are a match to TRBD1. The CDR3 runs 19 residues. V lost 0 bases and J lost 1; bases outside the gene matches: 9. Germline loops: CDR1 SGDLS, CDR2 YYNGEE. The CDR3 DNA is TGTGCCAGCAGCGTAGTGGGGACAGGCCCGTGGTCTGGGGCCAACGTCCTGACTTTC. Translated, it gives CASSVVGTGPWSGANVLTF.

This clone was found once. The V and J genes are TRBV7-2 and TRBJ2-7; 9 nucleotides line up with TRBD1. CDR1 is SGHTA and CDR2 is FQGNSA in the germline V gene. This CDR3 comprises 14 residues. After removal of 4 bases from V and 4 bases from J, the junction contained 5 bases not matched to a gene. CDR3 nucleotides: TGTGCCAGCAGCTCCCAACAGGGGGCATACGAGCAGTACGTC. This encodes CASSSQQGAYEQYV.

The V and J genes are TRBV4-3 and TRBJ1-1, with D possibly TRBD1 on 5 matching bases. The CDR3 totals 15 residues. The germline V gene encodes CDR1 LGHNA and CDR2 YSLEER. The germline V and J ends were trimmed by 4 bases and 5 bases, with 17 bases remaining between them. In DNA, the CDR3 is TGCGCCAGCAGCCCCGGGACCCCGGGAGGGACTGAAGCTTTCTTT. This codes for CASSPGTPGGTEAFF.

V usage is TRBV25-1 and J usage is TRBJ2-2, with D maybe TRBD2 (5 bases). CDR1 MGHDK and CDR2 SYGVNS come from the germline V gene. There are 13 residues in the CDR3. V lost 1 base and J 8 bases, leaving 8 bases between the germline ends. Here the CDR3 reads CASSEFEGGELFF. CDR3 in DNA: TGTGCCAGCAGTGAATTTGAGGGAGGGGAGCTGTTTTTT.

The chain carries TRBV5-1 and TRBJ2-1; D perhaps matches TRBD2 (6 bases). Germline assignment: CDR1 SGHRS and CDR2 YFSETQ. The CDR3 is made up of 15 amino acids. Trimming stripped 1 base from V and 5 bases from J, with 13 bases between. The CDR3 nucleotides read TGCGCCAGCAGCTTGTATCCGGAGGGGAACAATGAGCAGTTCTTC. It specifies CASSLYPEGNNEQFF.

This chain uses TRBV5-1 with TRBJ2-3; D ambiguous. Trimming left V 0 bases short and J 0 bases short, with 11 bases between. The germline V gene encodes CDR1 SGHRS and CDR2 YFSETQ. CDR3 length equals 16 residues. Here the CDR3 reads CASSLGAAASTDTQYF. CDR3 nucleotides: TGCGCCAGCAGCTTGGGAGCTGCGGCTAGCACAGATACGCAGTATTTT.

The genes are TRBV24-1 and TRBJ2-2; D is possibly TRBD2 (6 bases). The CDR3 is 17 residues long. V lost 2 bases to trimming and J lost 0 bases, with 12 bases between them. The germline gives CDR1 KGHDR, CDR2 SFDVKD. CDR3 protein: CATSDSAAGTNTGELFF. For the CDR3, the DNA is TGTGCCACCAGTGATTCGGCGGCGGGAACGAACACCGGGGAGCTGTTTTTT.

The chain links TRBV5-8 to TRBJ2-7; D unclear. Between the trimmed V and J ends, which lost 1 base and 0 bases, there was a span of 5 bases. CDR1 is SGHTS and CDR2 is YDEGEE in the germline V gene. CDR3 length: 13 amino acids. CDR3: CASSLSFSYEQYV. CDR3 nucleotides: TGTGCCAGCAGCTTGTCCTTCTCCTACGAGCAGTACGTC.

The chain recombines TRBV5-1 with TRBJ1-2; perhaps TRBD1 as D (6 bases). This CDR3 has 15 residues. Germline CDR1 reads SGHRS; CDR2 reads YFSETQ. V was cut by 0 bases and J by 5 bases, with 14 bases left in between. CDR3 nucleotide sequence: TGCGCCAGCAGCTTGGAGGTGGACAGTTATTATGGCTACACCTTC. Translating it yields CASSLEVDSYYGYTF.

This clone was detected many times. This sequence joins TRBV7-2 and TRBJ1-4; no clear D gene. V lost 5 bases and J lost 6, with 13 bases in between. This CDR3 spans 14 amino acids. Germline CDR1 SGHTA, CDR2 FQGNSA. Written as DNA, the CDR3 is TGTGCCAGCAGCCCTTTCGGGAGCCATGAAAAACTGTTTTTT. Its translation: CASSPFGSHEKLFF.

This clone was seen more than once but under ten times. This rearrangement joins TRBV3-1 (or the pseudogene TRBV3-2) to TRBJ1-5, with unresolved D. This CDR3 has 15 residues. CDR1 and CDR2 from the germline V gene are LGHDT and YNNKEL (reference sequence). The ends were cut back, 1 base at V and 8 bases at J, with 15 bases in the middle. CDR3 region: CASSQGWRQSKPQHF. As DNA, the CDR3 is TGTGCCAGCAGCCAAGGCTGGCGGCAGAGCAAGCCCCAGCATTTT.

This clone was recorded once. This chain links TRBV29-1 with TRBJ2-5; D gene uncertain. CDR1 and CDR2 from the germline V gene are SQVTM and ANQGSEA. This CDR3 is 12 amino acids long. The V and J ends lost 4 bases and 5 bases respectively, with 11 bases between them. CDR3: CSVGSWSETQYF. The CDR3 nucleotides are TGCAGCGTTGGATCGTGGAGCGAGACCCAGTACTTC.

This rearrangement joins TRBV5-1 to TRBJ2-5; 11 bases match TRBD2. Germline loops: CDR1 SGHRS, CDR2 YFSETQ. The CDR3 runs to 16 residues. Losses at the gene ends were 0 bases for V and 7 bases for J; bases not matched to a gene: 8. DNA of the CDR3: TGCGCCAGCAGCTTGGTTAGCGGGGGGGCCACGGGGACCCAGTACTTC. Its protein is CASSLVSGGATGTQYF.

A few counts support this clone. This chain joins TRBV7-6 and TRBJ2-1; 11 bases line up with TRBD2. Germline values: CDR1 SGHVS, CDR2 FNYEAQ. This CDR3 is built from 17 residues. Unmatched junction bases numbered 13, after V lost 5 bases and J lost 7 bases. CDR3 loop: CASSLWTSGRLENEQFF. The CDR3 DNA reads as TGTGCCAGCAGCCTATGGACTAGCGGGCGGCTGGAGAATGAGCAGTTCTTC.

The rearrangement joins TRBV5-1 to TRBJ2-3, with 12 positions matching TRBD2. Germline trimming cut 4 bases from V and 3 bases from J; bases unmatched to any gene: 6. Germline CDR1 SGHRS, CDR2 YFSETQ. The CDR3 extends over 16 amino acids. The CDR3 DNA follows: TGCGCCAGCAGCCCCCCGACTAGCGGGGGAACAGATACGCAGTATTTT. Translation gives CASSPPTSGGTDTQYF.

CDR3 sequence reads: CASSPSQGSTGANVLTF. The CDR3 DNA reads as TGTGCCAGCAGTCCCTCCCAGGGTTCTACTGGGGCCAACGTCCTGACTTTC. This chain connects TRBV27 to TRBJ2-6, with a weak D call TRBD1 (5 bases). The CDR3 is made up of 17 amino acids. Looked up from germline, CDR1 is MNHEY and CDR2 is SMNVEV (reference sequence). Trimming took 5 bases from V and 2 from J, leaving 16 bases between them.

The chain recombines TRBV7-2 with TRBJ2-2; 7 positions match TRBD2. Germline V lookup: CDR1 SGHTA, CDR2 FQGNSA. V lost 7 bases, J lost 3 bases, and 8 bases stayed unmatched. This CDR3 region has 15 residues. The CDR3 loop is CASKSRGSDTGELFF. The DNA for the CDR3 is TGTGCCAGCAAGTCGCGGGGGTCCGACACCGGGGAGCTGTTTTTT.

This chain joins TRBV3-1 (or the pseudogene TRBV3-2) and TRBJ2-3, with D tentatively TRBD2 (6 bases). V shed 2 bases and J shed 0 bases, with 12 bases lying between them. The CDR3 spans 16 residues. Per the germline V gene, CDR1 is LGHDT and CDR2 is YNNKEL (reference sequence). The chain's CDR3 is CASSQYGGASTDTQYF. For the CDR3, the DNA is TGTGCCAGCAGCCAATACGGGGGAGCTAGCACAGATACGCAGTATTTT.

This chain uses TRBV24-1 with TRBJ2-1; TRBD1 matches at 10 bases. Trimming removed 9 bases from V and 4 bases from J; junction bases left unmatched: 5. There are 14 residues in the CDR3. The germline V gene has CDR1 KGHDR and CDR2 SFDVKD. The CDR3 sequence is CATQRTGGYNEQFF. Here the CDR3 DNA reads TGTGCCACCCAAAGGACAGGGGGATACAATGAGCAGTTCTTC.

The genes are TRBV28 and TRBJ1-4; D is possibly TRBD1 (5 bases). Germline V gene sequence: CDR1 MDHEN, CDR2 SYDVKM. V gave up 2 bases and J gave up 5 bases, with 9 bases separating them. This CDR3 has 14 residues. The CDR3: CASSLTGENEKLFF. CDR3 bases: TGTGCCAGCAGTTTAACGGGGGAGAATGAAAAACTGTTTTTT. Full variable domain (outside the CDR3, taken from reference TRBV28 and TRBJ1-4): DVKVTQSSRYLVKRTGEKVFLECVQDMDHENMFWYRQDPGLGLRLIYFSYDVKMKEKGDIPEGYSVSREKKERFSLILESASTNQTSMYLCASSLTGENEKLFFGSGTQLSVL.